The clone carrying this T cell receptor beta chain showed up just a few times. Its specificity is not known. This record comes from a study of neurological immune-mediated disorders. Study outcomes and limitations: None of the CDR3 amino acid sequences found in expanded clones was shared across subjects. This suggests that the TCR-beta repertoires were private in all groups.

Unsorted libraries were generated from 2 million PBMCs. These cells had been stored in RNAlater at -80 C. The CDR3 extends over 18 amino acids. The germline V gene encodes CDR1 MNHEY and CDR2 SVGAGI. Trimming took off 0 bases at V and 0 bases at J, with 15 bases between the two ends. Synthesis of cDNA was accomplished via 5'RACE employing 10-nucleotide random UMIs. MiXCR, run by TCRdb on the 5' RACE reads, gives a single entry per CDR3 protein. The table includes around 64,000 distinct CDR3 sequences, roughly 13% detected once. This clonotype was obtained from a woman aged 55-69 years with HTLV-1-associated myelopathy (HAM/TSP). The sequencing input was PBMCs. The rearrangement joins TRBV6-5 to TRBJ2-1; D not resolved. The CDR3 is CASSYSYGVGTSYNEQFF. The CDR3 DNA is TGTGCCAGCAGTTACTCCTACGGAGTCGGAACCTCCTACAATGAGCAGTTCTTC.